The TCR beta chain under discussion was sequenced for a study of monozygotic twins with inflammatory bowel disease. TCRdb re-called the 5' RACE reads and gives one entry per CDR3 protein, without DNA. In total, the table holds more than 350,000 distinct CDR3 sequences. On this clonotype: What it binds is unknown.

Study observations and caveats: Repertoire similarity was not found to differ between concordant and discordant twins, possibly from limited power.

Unfractionated whole blood yielded total RNA, and T cells were not sorted. The specimen sequenced was blood. This clonotype was obtained from a human donor with ulcerative colitis or Crohn's disease, or a healthy co-twin of an affected twin (not recorded which).

CDR3 region: CASMPTSGRSNEQFF. This rearrangement joins TRBV6-1 to TRBJ2-1; checking the TCRdb D call of TRBD2 is not possible without DNA. Germline V gene lookup returns CDR1 MNHNS and CDR2 SASEGT. This CDR3 spans 15 amino acids.